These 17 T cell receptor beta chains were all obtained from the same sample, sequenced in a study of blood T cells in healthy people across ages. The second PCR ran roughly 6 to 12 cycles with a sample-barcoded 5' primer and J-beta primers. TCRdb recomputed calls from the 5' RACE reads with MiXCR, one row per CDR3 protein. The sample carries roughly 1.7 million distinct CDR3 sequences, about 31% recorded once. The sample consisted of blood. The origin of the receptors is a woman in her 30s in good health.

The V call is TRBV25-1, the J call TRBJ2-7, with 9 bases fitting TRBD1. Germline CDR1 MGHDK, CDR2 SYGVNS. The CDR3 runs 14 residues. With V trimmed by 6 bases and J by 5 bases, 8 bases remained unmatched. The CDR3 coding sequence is TGTGCCAGCAGCCCTCGGACAGGGGATAACGAGCAGTACTTC. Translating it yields CASSPRTGDNEQYF.

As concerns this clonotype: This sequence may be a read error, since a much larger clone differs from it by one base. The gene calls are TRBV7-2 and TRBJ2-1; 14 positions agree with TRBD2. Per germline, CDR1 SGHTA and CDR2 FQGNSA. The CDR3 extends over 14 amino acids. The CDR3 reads CANSPGLAGGGMFF. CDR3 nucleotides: TGTGCCAACAGCCCAGGACTAGCGGGAGGTGGAATGTTCTTC.

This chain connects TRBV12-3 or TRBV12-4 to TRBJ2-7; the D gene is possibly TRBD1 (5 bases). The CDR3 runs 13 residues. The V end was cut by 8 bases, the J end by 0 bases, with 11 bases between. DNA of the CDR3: TGTGCCAGCCTAATAACAGGCTCCTACGAGCAGTACTTC. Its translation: CASLITGSYEQYF.

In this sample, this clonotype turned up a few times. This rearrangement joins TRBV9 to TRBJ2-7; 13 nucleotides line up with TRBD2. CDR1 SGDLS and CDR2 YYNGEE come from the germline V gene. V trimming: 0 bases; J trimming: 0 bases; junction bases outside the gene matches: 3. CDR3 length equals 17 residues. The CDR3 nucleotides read TGTGCCAGCAGCGTAGGGACTAGCGGGAGCCACTCCTACGAGCAGTACTTC. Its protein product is CASSVGTSGSHSYEQYF.

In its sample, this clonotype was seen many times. The CDR3 DNA reads TGCAGCGTTGATAGGCGGGAGGGAAATGAGCAGTTCTTC. Amino acid sequence: CSVDRREGNEQFF. The chain recombines TRBV29-1 with TRBJ2-1; the match to TRBD2 covers 9 bases. Germline CDR1 and CDR2: SQVTM and ANQGSEA. J was trimmed by 7 bases and V by 3 bases; bases with no gene match: 4. This CDR3 region has 13 residues.

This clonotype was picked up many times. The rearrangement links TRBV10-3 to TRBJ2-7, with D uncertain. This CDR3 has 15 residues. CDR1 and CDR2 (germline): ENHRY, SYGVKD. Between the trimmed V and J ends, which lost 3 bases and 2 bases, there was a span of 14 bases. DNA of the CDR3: TGTGCCATCAGTGAATTAACCCTTACGGCCTACGAGCAGTACTTC. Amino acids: CAISELTLTAYEQYF.

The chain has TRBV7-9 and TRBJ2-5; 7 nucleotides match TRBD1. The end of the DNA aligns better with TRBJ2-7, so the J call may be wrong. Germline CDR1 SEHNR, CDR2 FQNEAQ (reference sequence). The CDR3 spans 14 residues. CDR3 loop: CASSDTGQWDEQYF. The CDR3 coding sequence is TGTGCCAGCAGCGATACGGGACAGTGGGACGAGCAGTACTTC.

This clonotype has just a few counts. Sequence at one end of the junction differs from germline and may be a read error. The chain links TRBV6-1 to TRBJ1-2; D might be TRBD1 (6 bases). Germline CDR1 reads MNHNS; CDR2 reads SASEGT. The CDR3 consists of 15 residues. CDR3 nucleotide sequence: TGTGCCGGCAGTGAAGGTTCCGGGACACGATATGGCTACACCTTC. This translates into CAGSEGSGTRYGYTF.

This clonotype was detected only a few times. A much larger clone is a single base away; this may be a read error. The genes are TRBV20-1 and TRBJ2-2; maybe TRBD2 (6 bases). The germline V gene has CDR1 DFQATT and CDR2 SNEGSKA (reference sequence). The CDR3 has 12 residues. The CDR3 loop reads CRASANTGELFF. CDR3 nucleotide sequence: TGCAGGGCTAGCGCGAACACCGGGGAGCTGTTTTTT.

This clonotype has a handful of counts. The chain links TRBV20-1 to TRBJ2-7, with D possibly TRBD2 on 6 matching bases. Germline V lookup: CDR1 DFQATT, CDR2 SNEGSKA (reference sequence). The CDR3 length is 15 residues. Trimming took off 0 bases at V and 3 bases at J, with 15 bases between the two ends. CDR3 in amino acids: CSARDHGGPNYEQYF. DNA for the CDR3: TGCAGTGCTAGAGATCATGGAGGGCCCAACTACGAGCAGTACTTC.

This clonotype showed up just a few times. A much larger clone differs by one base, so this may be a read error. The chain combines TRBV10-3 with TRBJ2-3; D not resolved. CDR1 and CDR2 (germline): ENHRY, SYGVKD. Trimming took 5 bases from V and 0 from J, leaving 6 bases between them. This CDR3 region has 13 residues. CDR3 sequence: CAISWGSTDTQYF. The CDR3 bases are TGTGCCATCAGTTGGGGAAGCACAGATACGCAGTATTTT.

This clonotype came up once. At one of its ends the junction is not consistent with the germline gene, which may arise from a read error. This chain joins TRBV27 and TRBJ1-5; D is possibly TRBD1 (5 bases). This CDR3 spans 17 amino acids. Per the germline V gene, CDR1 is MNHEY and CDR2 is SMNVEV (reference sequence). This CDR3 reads CANSLQQGLTGGFPQHF. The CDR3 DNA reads TGTGCCAACAGTTTACAGCAGGGTCTCACCGGGGGTTTTCCCCAGCATTTT.

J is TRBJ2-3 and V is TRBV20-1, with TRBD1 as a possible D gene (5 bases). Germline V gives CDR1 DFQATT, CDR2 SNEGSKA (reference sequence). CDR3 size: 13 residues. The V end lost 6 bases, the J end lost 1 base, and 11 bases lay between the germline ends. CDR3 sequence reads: CSALRAGTDTQYF. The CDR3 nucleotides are TGCAGTGCCCTCAGGGCGGGCACAGATACGCAGTATTTT.

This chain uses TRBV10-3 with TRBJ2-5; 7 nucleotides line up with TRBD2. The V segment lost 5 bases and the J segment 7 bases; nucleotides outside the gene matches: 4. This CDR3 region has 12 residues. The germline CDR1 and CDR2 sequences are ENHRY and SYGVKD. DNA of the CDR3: TGTGCCATCAGTCCGGGGGGAGGGACCCAGTACTTC. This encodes CAISPGGGTQYF.

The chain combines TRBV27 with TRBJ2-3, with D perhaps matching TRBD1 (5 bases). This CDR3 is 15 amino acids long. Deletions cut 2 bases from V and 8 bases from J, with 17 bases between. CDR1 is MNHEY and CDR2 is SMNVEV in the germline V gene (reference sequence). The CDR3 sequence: CASSLGAATQRTQYF. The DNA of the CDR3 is TGTGCCAGCAGTTTAGGGGCAGCGACACAGCGTACGCAGTATTTT.

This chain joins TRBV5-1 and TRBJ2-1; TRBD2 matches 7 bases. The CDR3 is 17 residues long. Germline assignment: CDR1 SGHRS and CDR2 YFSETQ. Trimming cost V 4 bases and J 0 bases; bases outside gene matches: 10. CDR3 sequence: CASSRSGTKSSYNEQFF. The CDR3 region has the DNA TGCGCCAGCAGCAGATCCGGGACTAAGAGCTCCTACAATGAGCAGTTCTTC. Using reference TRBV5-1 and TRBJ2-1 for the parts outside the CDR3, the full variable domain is KAGVTQTPRYLIKTRGQQVTLSCSPISGHRSVSWYQQTPGQGLQFLFEYFSETQRNKGNFPGRFSGRQFSNSRSEMNVSTLELGDSALYLCASSRSGTKSSYNEQFFGPGTRLTVL.

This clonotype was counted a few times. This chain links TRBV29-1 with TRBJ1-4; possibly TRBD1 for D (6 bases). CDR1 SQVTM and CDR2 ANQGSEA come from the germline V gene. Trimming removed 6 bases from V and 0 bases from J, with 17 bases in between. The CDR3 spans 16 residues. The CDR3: CSVRGGFGPTNEKLFF. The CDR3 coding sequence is TGCAGCGTGCGAGGGGGGTTTGGGCCAACTAATGAAAAACTGTTTTTT. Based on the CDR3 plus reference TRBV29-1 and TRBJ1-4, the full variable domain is SAVISQKPSRDICQRGTSLTIQCQVDSQVTMMFWYRQQPGQSLTLIATANQGSEATYESGFVIDKFPISRPNLTFSTLTVSNMSPEDSSIYLCSVRGGFGPTNEKLFFGSGTQLSVL.